Below are 13 T cell receptor beta chains sequenced from a single sample in a study of cytomegalovirus exposure and HLA in healthy donors (dated 2017 in TCRdb). The method was the immunoSEQ multiplex PCR assay. For the multiplex PCR, a mixture combining 60 forward primers for TCR Vbeta segments and 13 reverse primers for TCR Jbeta segments was used. The table was pulled from immuneACCESS by TCRdb, which kept in-frame rearrangements only. Such tables lose some clones; where checked, under half of the loss comes from unresolved V genes, and the rest has no known cause. The sample's table covers more than 90,000 clones. The ten largest make up 5.5% to 8% of the sample. Input material: PBMCs. All receptors come from a man between 40 and 49 years old in good health and CMV-seropositive.

This chain links TRBV5-1 with TRBJ2-3, with 7 bases identical to TRBD1. This CDR3 has 17 residues. The germline V gene has CDR1 SGHRS and CDR2 YFSETQ. V shed 1 base, J shed 2 bases, and the junction held 10 bases outside the gene matches. CDR3 residues: CASSLSMGQPFTDTQYF. The DNA for the CDR3 is TGCGCCAGCAGCTTGTCCATGGGACAGCCGTTCACAGATACGCAGTATTTT.

The chain couples TRBV5-1 to TRBJ2-4, with D unclear. Germline CDR1 reads SGHRS; CDR2 reads YFSETQ. The V and J ends lost 0 bases and 1 base respectively, with 23 bases between them. This CDR3 spans 20 amino acids. The CDR3 spells CASSLEARSLSNMAKNIQYF. The CDR3 DNA sequence: TGCGCCAGCAGCTTGGAGGCCAGGTCACTGAGTAATATGGCCAAAAACATTCAGTACTTC.

The rearrangement joins TRBV30 to TRBJ1-5; D is perhaps TRBD1 (5 bases). This CDR3 contains 13 residues. V dropped 4 bases and J dropped 4 bases, with 11 bases sitting between them. The V gene's germline CDR1 is GTSNPN and CDR2 SVGIG (reference sequence). As DNA, the CDR3 is TGTGCCTGGAACCCAGGGACTAATCAGCCCCAGCATTTT. The encoded protein is CAWNPGTNQPQHF.

V is TRBV6-6 and J is TRBJ2-5; the match to TRBD1 covers 8 bases. Germline V gene data show CDR1 as MNHNY and CDR2 as SVGAGI (reference sequence). V lost 7 bases and J lost 4; bases outside the gene matches: 11. This CDR3 has 15 amino acids. CDR3 coding DNA: TGTGCCAGCACCAGGACCAGGACAGGGCGAGAGACCCAGTACTTC. This gives the protein CASTRTRTGRETQYF.

The gene calls are TRBV19 and TRBJ2-7; TRBD2 matches at 7 bases. The germline CDR1 and CDR2 sequences are LNHDA and SQIVND (reference sequence). The CDR3 totals 15 residues. Trimming cost V 1 base and J 4 bases; bases outside gene matches: 7. CDR3 nucleotide sequence: TGTGCCAGTAGTATAGGTGGCGGCGGGGGTTACGAGCAGTACTTC. Translation: CASSIGGGGGYEQYF.

The V gene is TRBV5-6, the J gene TRBJ1-2, with 9 bases identical to TRBD1. The CDR3 runs 13 residues. CDR1 and CDR2 from the germline V gene are SGHDT and YYEEEE. Losses at the gene ends were 5 bases for V and 5 bases for J; bases not matched to a gene: 4. As DNA, the CDR3 is TGTGCCAGCAGTCCGGACAGGGGTTATGGCTACACCTTC. Protein product: CASSPDRGYGYTF.

The chain combines TRBV7-2 with TRBJ1-4; maybe TRBD1 (6 bases). The CDR3 loop spans 15 amino acids. CDR1 is SGHTA, CDR2 FQGNSA, per germline. V gave up 3 bases and J gave up 2 bases, with 10 bases separating them. CDR3 region: CASSFSGVTNEKLFF. CDR3 coding DNA: TGTGCCAGCAGCTTTTCAGGGGTGACTAATGAAAAACTGTTTTTT.

V gene TRBV13 combines with J gene TRBJ2-1; TRBD2 agrees at 7 bases. Germline assignment: CDR1 PRHDT and CDR2 FYEKMQ (reference sequence). The CDR3 has 16 residues. V dropped 4 bases and J dropped 7; count of bases not matched to a gene: 13. The CDR3 loop reads CASSSKFTSALNEQFF. The CDR3 region has the DNA TGTGCCAGCAGCTCCAAATTCACTAGCGCTTTGAATGAGCAGTTCTTC. The complete variable domain, with remaining parts taken from reference TRBV13 and TRBJ2-1, reads AAGVIQSPRHLIKEKRETATLKCYPIPRHDTVYWYQQGPGQDPQFLISFYEKMQSDKGSIPDRFSAQQFSDYHSELNMSSLELGDSALYFCASSSKFTSALNEQFFGPGTRLTVL.

This rearrangement joins TRBV9 to TRBJ2-2, with D perhaps assigned TRBD1 or TRBD2 (9 bases each). The ends were cut back, 3 bases at V and 0 bases at J, with 24 bases in the middle. This CDR3 contains 20 residues. Germline CDR1 and CDR2: SGDLS and YYNGEE. The CDR3 DNA is TGTGCCAGCAGCGGAGACAGGGGGTATAGCGGGAGAACGAACACCGGGGAGCTGTTTTTT. Amino acid sequence: CASSGDRGYSGRTNTGELFF.

The genes are TRBV4-3 and TRBJ2-7; 7 bases match TRBD1. The CDR3 sequence is 13 residues long. J gave up 5 bases and V 1 base, and 2 bases lay outside the gene matches. Per germline, CDR1 LGHNA and CDR2 YSLEER. CDR3 DNA: TGCGCCAGCAGCCAAGTCCAGGGGGACGAGCAGTACTTC. This codes for CASSQVQGDEQYF.

The chain carries TRBV7-2 and TRBJ2-1; 7 nucleotides align to TRBD2. The V and J ends lost 5 bases and 9 bases, in that order; junction bases with no gene match: 7. CDR1 and CDR2 (germline): SGHTA, FQGNSA. The CDR3 loop spans 13 amino acids. Here the CDR3 reads CASSPPGEGEQFF. In nucleotides, the CDR3 is TGTGCCAGCAGCCCACCCGGGGAGGGTGAGCAGTTCTTC.

The V gene is TRBV7-9, the J gene TRBJ2-6; a possible D gene is TRBD1 (6 bases). Germline-derived CDR1 and CDR2 are SEHNR and FQNEAQ (reference sequence). This CDR3 has 18 amino acids. V lost 3 bases and J 0 bases, leaving 15 bases between the germline ends. The CDR3 bases are TGTGCCAGCAGCTTCGATTTGGGACAAATCTCTGGGGCCAACGTCCTGACTTTC. Translating it yields CASSFDLGQISGANVLTF.

The gene calls are TRBV28 and TRBJ2-3; the D is unclear. The CDR3 extends over 14 amino acids. Germline V gene lookup returns CDR1 MDHEN and CDR2 SYDVKM. V lost 5 bases, J lost 0 bases, and 9 bases lay in between. CDR3 residues: CASSMTTSTDTQYF. As DNA, the CDR3 is TGTGCCAGCAGTATGACAACTAGCACAGATACGCAGTATTTT.